The sequence of this T cell receptor beta chain was determined in a study of shared clonotypes between healthy human individuals (dated by TCRdb to the early 2020s). Regarding the study in general: A few men and a couple of women, aged 18 to 49 years, made up the cohort. For each donor, CD4 naive and CD4 memory were each run on three plates, CD8 naive on two plates, and CD8 memory on one plate. Different laboratories and diverse techniques were used to prepare libraries and sequence TCR repertoires, to increase sequencing depth and limit assay-specific biases. To estimate repertoire size and how much clonotype sharing occurs between individuals, the study deeply sequenced the blood TCR repertoires of a handful of healthy adults. Per donor, leukapheresis produced somewhere between about 0.9 and 9.5 billion PBMCs. What the work shows at the level of the full study, not this receptor alone: The small number of donors limited the genetic and exposure-history diversity represented. Sampling was restricted to blood, and TCR repertoires in tissues likely differ from the TCR repertoires found in blood. Clonotypes shared by all four sorted-subset donors showed higher generation probabilities than non-shared clonotypes. Sharing across a handful of donors was observed for around 5% of naive CD4, about 3.2% of naive CD8, around 2.5% of memory CD4, and around 0.42% of memory CD8 clonotypes. Pairwise subsampling indicated that sequencing depth was expected to affect the degree of clonotype sharing among donors. Even with the large sequencing depth, rarefaction of the sorted-subset datasets indicated that sequencing was incomplete. Naive subsets generally had larger estimated clonotype richness than memory subsets did.

CD8 naive samples were obtained by positive selection for CCR7 among CD45RO-negative cells, yielding a CD45RA+CCR7+ population from which TemRA cells were excluded. The donors were healthy, HIV-negative adults who had no recently reported acute infections or vaccinations. All donors were Caucasian adults living in Nashville, Tennessee, USA. After blood collection by leukapheresis, PBMCs were isolated using Ficoll-Histopaque density gradient centrifugation and then cryopreserved in the vapor phase of liquid nitrogen. Purity and quantity of every magnetically sorted T cell population were checked by analytical flow cytometry. From each sorted fraction, genomic DNA was isolated and quantified by UV absorbance on a Nanodrop 2000c. A note on this clone: This receptor's antigen is unknown. No base quality information exists; no much larger clone differs at one position.

Here V drops 3 bases and J drops 0 bases, and the junction holds 2 bases not matched to any gene. CDR3 length: 16 amino acids, cysteine to phenylalanine. Of the read, only the CDR3 DNA is kept; its 48 bases are in frame from base 1. Looking up the germline V gene yields CDR1 SGDLS and CDR2 YYNGEE. TCR CDR3 regions were amplified from genomic DNA by multiplex PCR using the deep immunoSEQ assay. Genomic DNA extracted from each cell subset was distributed evenly over all wells of several immunoSEQ 96-well plates, and each plate served as one replicate. Each replicate PCR for sorted subsets received about 200 ng genomic DNA, equal to 30,000 or so T cell genomes. The purified libraries were quantified using a Qubit 3.0 fluorometer, sized with a Bioanalyzer 2100, and then quantified again using the KAPA Library Quantification kit. Every immunoSEQ 96-well plate was sequenced on a separate single-read 150-cycle Illumina NextSeq 550 flow cell. In the authors' own workflow: Because the immunoSEQ output held only junctional sequences and lacked quality scores, the filtering could not match the filtering applied to full-length reads. To assign V/J genes and CDR3, sequences were annotated using PyIR, a Python wrapper for IgBLAST v1.9, with IMGT germline references. Reads were filtered out if the reads had weak V/J assignments (E-value above 1e-6), no CDR3, stop codons, out-of-frame junctions, or ambiguous translated residues. V3J clonotypes were defined as sequences sharing an identical inferred V gene, J gene, and CDR3 amino acid sequence. Percentage overlap between repertoires was calculated by dividing the number of shared unique clonotypes by the size of the smaller repertoire. Three approaches were used to assess repertoire richness: RTK rarefaction, the Chao1 estimator, and Recon v2.1 estimates of unobserved clonotypes. Generation probabilities were computed with OLGA for all TCRbeta clonotypes obtained by the gDNA method from several donors. The source is immuneACCESS, and TCRdb retained only in-frame sequences with V and J called. Part of the clones is not carried over; for the studies checked, unresolved V genes explain less than half of this, and the remainder is unexplained. D and trimming come from the DNA, and the V and J calls and clone size come from that table. Present in this sample are approximately 1.9 million clones, just over 90% of which were seen just once. The ten most abundant clones make up approximately 1.6% of the sample.

The sample taken for sequencing was naive CD8+ T cells from PBMCs. Sample cell subset or site, as interpreted from the label and publication: CD45RA+CCR7+. The clonotype originates from a man aged 18 to 29 in good health. Some clones in this sample may be carry-over from other donors' samples. Recombination linked TRBV9 to TRBJ2-5, and TRBD2 aligns with 13 junction nucleotides. The base sequence is TGTGCCAGCAGCGGCGGGACTAGCGGGAACCAAGAGACCCAGTACTTC. Its protein is CASSGGTSGNQETQYF.